What follows are 32 T cell receptor beta chains derived from one specimen sequenced in a study of blood T cells in healthy people across ages. It was with a sample-barcoded 5' primer and a J-beta primer mix that a second PCR of roughly 7 to 12 cycles was run. Via MiXCR, TCRdb re-called the 5' RACE reads, giving one row per CDR3 protein. The sample contains roughly 680,000 distinct CDR3 sequences, about 52% of which appear only once. The sequenced sample consisted of blood. The origin of the receptors is a woman aged 60 to 75 in good health.

V is TRBV12-3 or TRBV12-4 and J is TRBJ2-4; tentatively, D is TRBD1 (6 bases). The CDR3 runs 18 residues. The ends were cut back, 6 bases at V and 0 bases at J, with 21 bases in the middle. DNA of the CDR3: TGTGCCAGCAGCGATAAACCTCCTGGACAGTTAGCCAAAAACATTCAGTACTTC. Amino acid sequence: CASSDKPPGQLAKNIQYF.

This clonotype was recorded a few times. The rearrangement uses TRBV13 and TRBJ1-1; 9 bases align to TRBD1. CDR1 and CDR2 (germline): PRHDT, FYEKMQ (reference sequence). The CDR3 is made up of 13 amino acids. J was trimmed by 5 bases and V by 5 bases; bases with no gene match: 3. The CDR3 protein is CASSPGTGTEAFF. CDR3 DNA sequence: TGTGCCAGCAGCCCTGGGACAGGGACTGAAGCTTTCTTT.

This clonotype has only a few counts. This sequence joins TRBV5-1 and TRBJ2-7; 7 positions agree with TRBD2. Per germline, CDR1 SGHRS and CDR2 YFSETQ. The CDR3 totals 14 residues. After removal of 2 bases from V and 3 bases from J, the junction contained 5 bases not matched to a gene. The CDR3 spells CASSFWEGFYEQYF. CDR3 sequence (DNA): TGCGCCAGCAGCTTTTGGGAGGGCTTCTACGAGCAGTACTTC. Together with reference TRBV5-1 and TRBJ2-7, the CDR3 gives the full variable domain: KAGVTQTPRYLIKTRGQQVTLSCSPISGHRSVSWYQQTPGQGLQFLFEYFSETQRNKGNFPGRFSGRQFSNSRSEMNVSTLELGDSALYLCASSFWEGFYEQYFGPGTRLTVT.

CDR3 in amino acids: CASSRTAWGTEAFF. The DNA for the CDR3 is TGTGCCAGCAGCCGAACTGCCTGGGGCACTGAAGCTTTCTTT. This chain joins TRBV7-2 and TRBJ1-1, with no clear D. Deletions cut 5 bases from V and 4 bases from J, with 14 bases between. Per germline, CDR1 SGHTA and CDR2 FQGNSA. CDR3 length equals 14 residues.

This clonotype was detected a few times. The CDR3 DNA follows: TGCAGCGTTGCGCGGGAAATCCCGTACGATGAGCAGTTCTTC. It encodes CSVAREIPYDEQFF. This rearrangement joins TRBV29-1 to TRBJ2-1; the D gene is possibly TRBD2 (6 bases). The germline V gene encodes CDR1 SQVTM and CDR2 ANQGSEA. V was trimmed by 4 bases and J by 8 bases, leaving 18 bases between them. This CDR3 contains 14 residues.

This clonotype was recorded a few times. The chain has TRBV2 and TRBJ2-7; 7 bases agree with TRBD1. There are 13 residues in the CDR3. Germline loops: CDR1 SNHLY, CDR2 FYNNEI. Trimming at V came to 6 bases and at J to 3 bases, leaving 5 bases not matched to a gene. The CDR3 nucleotides read TGTGCCAGCAGGAGGGACAGCATCTACGAGCAGTACTTC. Translated, it gives CASRRDSIYEQYF.

This clonotype came up a few times. The J gene is TRBJ2-5, the V gene TRBV4-2; TRBD2 aligns across 14 bases. The J segment lost 2 bases and the V segment lost 2 bases, leaving 1 base of the junction unmatched. Germline-derived CDR1 and CDR2 are LGHNA and YNFKEQ. There are 16 residues in the CDR3. The CDR3 region has the DNA TGTGCCAGCAGCCAAAGACTAGCGGGAGGGCAAGAGACCCAGTACTTC. Encoded protein: CASSQRLAGGQETQYF.

The chain employs TRBV20-1 and TRBJ2-7, with no clear D. The DNA end lines up better with TRBJ2-1; the J call may be wrong. The CDR3 is 12 residues long. Germline loops: CDR1 DFQATT, CDR2 SNEGSKA (reference sequence). CDR3 bases: TGCAGTGCTAGTCAACCATCTCGTGAGCAGTTCTTC. Residues: CSASQPSREQFF.

The rearrangement links TRBV6-1 to TRBJ1-2, with D unresolved. The V gene's germline CDR1 is MNHNS and CDR2 SASEGT. This CDR3 is 12 amino acids long. V gave up 0 bases and J gave up 8 bases, with 7 bases separating them. The CDR3 DNA follows: TGTGCCAGCAGTGAAGCAGAAAGAGGCTACACCTTC. Residues: CASSEAERGYTF.

This clonotype was recorded a few times. The chain is built from TRBV6-2 or TRBV6-3 and TRBJ2-1; the D gene is possibly TRBD2 (5 bases). V was pared by 6 bases and J by 9 bases, with 9 bases between. The CDR3 has 11 amino acids. Germline-derived CDR1 and CDR2 are MNHEY and SVGEGT. As DNA, the CDR3 is TGTGCCAGCAGGATGGAGGCTGAGCAGTTCTTC. This translates into CASRMEAEQFF.

This clonotype was seen a handful of times. The chain employs TRBV7-2 and TRBJ2-7; a possible D gene is TRBD2 (5 bases). The CDR3 is made up of 12 amino acids. With 6 bases removed from V and 3 bases from J, the gap between germline ends came to 9 bases. Germline lookup yields CDR1 SGHTA and CDR2 FQGNSA. The CDR3 region is CASRADGYEQYF. The CDR3 nucleotides are TGTGCCAGCAGAGCGGACGGCTACGAGCAGTACTTC.

The V and J genes are TRBV5-1 and TRBJ2-7; 9 bases align to TRBD1. The CDR3 runs to 15 residues. V was pared by 3 bases and J by 0 bases, with 4 bases of the junction left unmatched. CDR1 and CDR2 (germline): SGHRS, YFSETQ. CDR3 region: CASSSGQGNSYEQYF. CDR3 coding DNA: TGCGCCAGCAGCTCCGGACAGGGGAACTCCTACGAGCAGTACTTC.

V is TRBV15 and J is TRBJ2-2; D gene uncertain. Germline CDR1 is LNHNV and CDR2 is YYDKDF (reference sequence). This CDR3 region has 13 residues. The germline V and J ends were trimmed by 8 bases and 3 bases, with 10 bases remaining between them. The CDR3 bases are TGTGCCACCCATAGATCGGACACCGGGGAGCTGTTTTTT. Amino acids: CATHRSDTGELFF.

This clonotype was counted a few times. The CDR3 DNA sequence: TGCGCCAGCAGCCAAGTGGCGGGGGGTTACGAGCAGTACTTC. It codes for CASSQVAGGYEQYF. The rearrangement uses TRBV4-3 and TRBJ2-7; 8 nucleotides align to TRBD2. Germline CDR1 LGHNA, CDR2 YSLEER. The J segment lost 4 bases and the V segment lost 1 base, leaving 3 bases of the junction unmatched. This CDR3 has 14 amino acids.

This chain uses TRBV14 with TRBJ2-1, with TRBD2 matching over 7 bases. Germline trimming cut 4 bases from V and 6 bases from J; bases unmatched to any gene: 6. This CDR3 comprises 14 residues. CDR1 is SGHDN, CDR2 FVKESK, per germline. CDR3 nucleotide sequence: TGTGCCAGCAGCCGATTAGCGGGCCTCAATGAGCAGTTCTTC. Protein product: CASSRLAGLNEQFF.

The genes are TRBV6-5 and TRBJ1-1, with a tentative D call TRBD1 (5 bases). Per germline, CDR1 MNHEY and CDR2 SVGAGI. This CDR3 region has 11 residues. Trimming shortened V by 10 bases and J by 7 bases, and 13 bases separated the two germline ends. Here the CDR3 DNA reads TGTGCCACCCGGGACCACAATGAAGCTTTCTTT. Protein sequence: CATRDHNEAFF.

The chain combines TRBV28 with TRBJ1-6; D is ambiguous. Trimming left V 6 bases short and J 7 bases short, with 25 bases between. The CDR3 consists of 18 residues. Looked up from germline, CDR1 is MDHEN and CDR2 is SYDVKM. CDR3 sequence reads: CASSTNFERTERNSPLHF. CDR3 coding DNA: TGTGCCAGCAGCACTAACTTCGAAAGGACGGAACGCAATTCACCCCTCCACTTT. The whole variable domain, remainder taken from reference TRBV28 and TRBJ1-6, is DVKVTQSSRYLVKRTGEKVFLECVQDMDHENMFWYRQDPGLGLRLIYFSYDVKMKEKGDIPEGYSVSREKKERFSLILESASTNQTSMYLCASSTNFERTERNSPLHFGNGTRLTVT.

The V and J genes are TRBV10-3 and TRBJ1-2; perhaps TRBD1 as D (5 bases). V was shortened by 8 bases and J by 3 bases, with 13 bases between the two germline ends. This CDR3 is built from 13 residues. In germline, CDR1 is ENHRY, CDR2 SYGVKD. DNA of the CDR3: TGTGCCATCGGGACTTCCGGGCACTATGGCTACACCTTC. Translation gives CAIGTSGHYGYTF.

There are many counts of this clonotype. The J gene is TRBJ2-1, the V gene TRBV7-2, with unresolved D. The J call is doubtful: the DNA matches TRBJ2-7 better. This CDR3 comprises 15 residues. CDR1 is SGHTA, CDR2 FQGNSA, per germline. This CDR3 is CASSLVAEPYNEQYF. CDR3 in DNA: TGTGCCAGCAGCTTAGTGGCGGAGCCCTACAATGAGCAGTACTTC.

The CDR3: CASSVEDSNEQFF. CDR3 coding DNA: TGTGCCAGCAGTGTTGAGGACAGCAATGAGCAGTTCTTC. V and J are TRBV6-4 and TRBJ2-1; tentative D call: TRBD1 (6 bases). V lost 4 bases and J 6 bases, leaving 10 bases between the germline ends. CDR3 length: 13 residues. CDR1 and CDR2 (germline): MRHNA, SNTAGT.

This clonotype was observed a single time. This chain connects TRBV30 to TRBJ2-1; D possibly corresponds to TRBD1 (6 bases). Trimming left V 2 bases short and J 10 bases short, with 15 bases between. This CDR3 has 13 amino acids. Germline-derived CDR1 and CDR2 are GTSNPN and SVGIG (reference sequence). This chain's CDR3 is CAWSSVGASEQFF. DNA of the CDR3: TGTGCCTGGAGTAGCGTGGGGGCGAGCGAGCAGTTCTTC. The complete variable domain, with remaining parts taken from reference TRBV30 and TRBJ2-1, reads SQTIHQWPATLVQPVGSPLSLECTVEGTSNPNLYWYRQAAGRGLQLLFYSVGIGQISSEVPQNLSASRPQDRQFILSSKKLLLSDSGFYLCAWSSVGASEQFFGPGTRLTVL.

The sample holds a few counts of this clonotype. The chain is built from TRBV5-1 and TRBJ1-1, with D uncertain. Per germline, CDR1 SGHRS and CDR2 YFSETQ. The V end lost 3 bases, the J end lost 1 base, and 10 bases lay between the germline ends. The CDR3 sequence is 14 residues long. CDR3 sequence (DNA): TGCGCCAGCAGCTACGGACGGGAGAACACTGAAGCTTTCTTT. Translating it yields CASSYGRENTEAFF.

The V call is TRBV18, the J call TRBJ2-5; 7 bases match TRBD1. Germline V gene lookup returns CDR1 KGHSH and CDR2 LQKENI. CDR3 length equals 15 residues. V trimming: 8 bases; J trimming: 11 bases; junction bases outside the gene matches: 20. This CDR3 reads CASTERQGSYNEQYF. The CDR3 DNA reads TGTGCCAGCACGGAACGACAGGGCTCTTACAATGAGCAGTACTTC.

This chain joins TRBV20-1 and TRBJ1-5, with TRBD1 identical over 10 bases. In germline, CDR1 is DFQATT, CDR2 SNEGSKA (reference sequence). This CDR3 has 16 residues. The ends lost 5 bases at V and 5 bases at J; junction bases unmatched: 12. CDR3 region: CSAQTTGTGADQPQHF. CDR3 bases: TGCAGTGCTCAAACAACCGGGACAGGGGCGGATCAGCCCCAGCATTTT.

This chain joins TRBV20-1 and TRBJ1-1; 11 nucleotides line up with TRBD1. The CDR3 loop spans 15 amino acids. The junction had 6 bases not matched to a gene; V was cut back by 2 bases and J by 4 bases. Looked up from germline, CDR1 is DFQATT and CDR2 is SNEGSKA (reference sequence). CDR3 in DNA: TGCAGTGCTAGACAGGGGACAGGGGGGGGCACTGAAGCTTTCTTT. Its protein product is CSARQGTGGGTEAFF.

V gene TRBV28 combines with J gene TRBJ1-1; D ambiguous. The CDR3 runs to 15 residues. The V gene's germline CDR1 is MDHEN and CDR2 SYDVKM. V lost 4 bases, J lost 0 bases, and 12 bases lay in between. CDR3 nucleotides: TGTGCCAGCAGTTACCCGCCGGGCCTGAACACTGAAGCTTTCTTT. Amino acids: CASSYPPGLNTEAFF.

This rearrangement joins TRBV12-3 or TRBV12-4 to TRBJ2-7; TRBD1 aligns across 8 bases. The CDR3 totals 15 residues. The ends lost 5 bases at V and 3 bases at J; junction bases unmatched: 9. The CDR3 region has the DNA TGTGCCAGCAGTCTGTACGGACAGGGTTTCTACGAGCAGTACTTC. Amino acid sequence: CASSLYGQGFYEQYF.

The chain couples TRBV20-1 to TRBJ2-7; D ambiguous. V lost 0 bases to trimming and J lost 7 bases, with 10 bases between them. This CDR3 is 12 amino acids long. In germline, CDR1 is DFQATT, CDR2 SNEGSKA (reference sequence). This CDR3 is CSARDRLEEQYF. The CDR3 bases are TGCAGTGCTAGAGATAGGCTAGAAGAGCAGTACTTC.

This clonotype was counted between two and nine times. In DNA, the CDR3 is TGCGCCAGCAGCCAAGAGCGCTCACAGGGAGTATCTGGGGCCAACGTCCTGACTTTC. Translated, it gives CASSQERSQGVSGANVLTF. The chain has TRBV4-1 and TRBJ2-6; maybe TRBD1 (6 bases). V shed 0 bases and J shed 1 base, with 16 bases lying between them. This CDR3 has 19 residues. Germline V gene data show CDR1 as MGHRA and CDR2 as YSYEKL.

This clonotype was counted between two and nine times. V and J are TRBV20-1 and TRBJ2-3; no clear D gene. V was cut by 3 bases and J by 6 bases, with 16 bases left in between. Germline-derived CDR1 and CDR2 are DFQATT and SNEGSKA (reference sequence). This CDR3 has 14 amino acids. The CDR3 loop is CSASPSDGRDTQYF. DNA of the CDR3: TGCAGTGCTAGCCCCTCTGACGGCCGGGATACGCAGTATTTT.

In its sample, this clonotype was seen a few times. The chain links TRBV12-3 or TRBV12-4 to TRBJ2-7; 7 bases are shared with TRBD2. CDR3 length: 16 amino acids. Trimming took 3 bases from V and 0 from J; bases not matched to a gene: 8. The chain's CDR3 is CASSFWSGRASYEQYF. Written as DNA, the CDR3 is TGTGCCAGCAGTTTTTGGTCGGGGAGGGCCTCCTACGAGCAGTACTTC.

This chain connects TRBV7-9 to TRBJ1-5; D possibly corresponds to TRBD1 (5 bases). The CDR3 covers 15 residues. Germline V CDR1 and CDR2: SEHNR, FQNEAQ (reference sequence). Trimming took off 5 bases at V and 1 base at J, with 12 bases between the two ends. CDR3 coding DNA: TGTGCCAGCAGCGCGGACTGGGGGAGCAATCAGCCCCAGCATTTT. Its translation: CASSADWGSNQPQHF.